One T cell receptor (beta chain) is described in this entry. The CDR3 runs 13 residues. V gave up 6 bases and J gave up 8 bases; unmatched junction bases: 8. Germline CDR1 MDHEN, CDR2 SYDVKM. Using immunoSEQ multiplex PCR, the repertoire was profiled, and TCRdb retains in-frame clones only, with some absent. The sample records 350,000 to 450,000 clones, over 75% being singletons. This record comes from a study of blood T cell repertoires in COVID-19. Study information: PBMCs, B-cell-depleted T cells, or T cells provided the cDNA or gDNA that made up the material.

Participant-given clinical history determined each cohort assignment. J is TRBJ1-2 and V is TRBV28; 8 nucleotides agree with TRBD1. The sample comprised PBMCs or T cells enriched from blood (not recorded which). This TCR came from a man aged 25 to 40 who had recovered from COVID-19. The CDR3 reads CASRASGGAGYTF. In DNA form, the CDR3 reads TGTGCCAGCAGGGCCTCAGGGGGCGCGGGCTACACCTTC.